This T cell receptor (beta chain) was identified during a study of shared clonotypes between healthy human individuals (dated by TCRdb to 2018 to 2021). About the investigation overall: A couple of women and a few men aged 18 to 49 years were included in the cohort. Per donor, three plates each were used for CD4 naive and CD4 memory, two for CD8 naive, and one for CD8 memory. Blood TCR repertoires of a handful of healthy adults were deeply sequenced to estimate repertoire size and the extent of clonotype sharing between individuals. Different laboratories and diverse techniques were used to prepare libraries and sequence TCR repertoires, to increase sequencing depth and limit assay-specific biases. Each donor's leukapheresis produced roughly between roughly 0.9 and 8.9 billion PBMCs.

What the study reported, not specific to this receptor: Sampling was limited to blood, and TCR repertoires in tissue likely differ from TCR repertoires in blood. When a handful of donors were compared, the shared fraction of clonotypes was about 5.2% for naive CD4, around 3.5% for naive CD8, 2.3% for memory CD4, and roughly 0.4% for memory CD8. Compared with non-shared clonotypes, the clonotypes found in all four sorted-subset donors had higher generation probabilities. Even with the large sequencing depth, rarefaction of the sorted-subset datasets indicated that sequencing was incomplete. The genetic and exposure-history diversity represented was limited by the small number of donors. Naive subsets generally had larger estimated clonotype richness than memory subsets did. Based on pairwise subsampling, the degree of clonotype sharing among donors was expected to be affected by sequencing depth.

The CDR3, from cysteine to phenylalanine, totals 14 residues. Solely the CDR3 DNA is kept, with 42 bases framed from the first base. V trim: 0 bases; J trim: 3 bases; unmatched bases: 2. From a lookup of the germline V gene, CDR1 and CDR2 are SQVTM and ANQGSEA. CD8 naive samples were obtained by positive selection for CCR7 among CD45RO-negative cells, yielding a CD45RA+CCR7+ population from which TemRA cells were excluded. The donors were healthy, HIV-negative adults with no recently reported acute infections or vaccinations. Only Caucasian adults living in Nashville, Tennessee, USA were represented among the donors. Blood was obtained by leukapheresis, after which PBMCs were separated by Ficoll-Histopaque density gradient centrifugation and cryopreserved in liquid nitrogen vapor phase. Analytical flow cytometry was used to check the purity and quantity of each magnetically sorted T cell population. Each sorted fraction had its genomic DNA isolated and then quantified by UV absorbance on a Nanodrop 2000c.

Using the deep immunoSEQ assay, multiplex PCR amplified TCR CDR3 regions from genomic DNA. Extracted genomic DNA from each cell subset was distributed evenly across all wells of several immunoSEQ 96-well plates, and each plate was treated as a replicate. Each replicate PCR for sorted subsets received roughly 0.2 ug genomic DNA, equal to around 32,000 T cell genomes. Purified libraries were quantified with a Qubit 3.0 fluorometer, sized on a Bioanalyzer 2100, and re-quantified with the KAPA Library Quantification kit. Each immunoSEQ 96-well plate was sequenced on its own single-read 150-cycle Illumina NextSeq 550 flow cell. For the original study's pipeline: The immunoSEQ output contained only junctional sequences without quality scores, so filtering could not match that applied to full-length reads. Sequences were annotated with PyIR, a Python wrapper for IgBLAST v1.9, using IMGT germline references to assign V/J genes and CDR3. Reads were removed for weak V/J assignments (E-value above 1e-6), missing CDR3, stop codons, out-of-frame junctions, or ambiguous translated residues. V3J clonotypes were defined as sequences sharing an identical inferred V gene, J gene, and CDR3 amino acid sequence. The percentage overlap between two repertoires was calculated by dividing the number of shared unique clonotypes by the size of the smaller repertoire. Richness of each repertoire was evaluated using RTK rarefaction, the Chao1 estimator, and Recon v2.1 estimates of unobserved clonotypes. OLGA was used to compute generation probabilities for all TCRbeta clonotypes that the gDNA method yielded from a few donors. TCRdb limited this immuneACCESS table to in-frame rearrangements with V and J called. A share of clones is missing; checked studies link under half to unresolved V genes, and the rest is unexplained. V, J and clone size are those of that table, while D and trimming were read from the DNA. The sample has roughly 2,000,000 clones on record, approximately 94% of them singletons. The ten largest make up less than 1.5% of the sample.

As for this clone: This clone's antigen is unknown. Base qualities are not recorded, but no much larger clone differs from it by a single base.

The chain employs TRBV29-1 and TRBJ2-1, with 7 bases matching TRBD2. This clonotype originated in a man between 18 and 35 years old in good health. The sample taken for sequencing was naive CD8+ T cells sorted from blood. Explained via the paper, the cell subset or site label denotes: CD45RA+CCR7+. This receptor carries the CDR3 CSVEDGLVYNEQFF. The DNA sequence is given as TGCAGCGTTGAAGATGGACTAGTCTACAATGAGCAGTTCTTC.